Below, 30 T cell receptor beta chains from the same sample are listed, as sequenced in a study of shared clonotypes between healthy human individuals (dated by TCRdb to the early 2020s). Libraries were built with the immunoSEQ multiplex PCR assay. The source is immuneACCESS, and TCRdb retained only in-frame sequences with V and J called. Part of the clones is not carried over; for the studies checked, unresolved V genes explain less than half of this, and the remainder is unexplained. This sample is represented by hundreds of thousands of clones; around 72% of them were singletons. Approximately 1.7% of the sample is held by the ten biggest clonotypes. The source material was memory CD4+ T cells sorted from blood. This specimen's cell subset or site label, per the study, means: CD45RA-negative fraction. The origin of the receptors is a woman aged 25 to 45 in good health.

CDR3 residues: CASSLRQGAIDEQFF. The CDR3 DNA reads TGTGCCAGCAGTTTAAGACAGGGGGCGATCGATGAGCAGTTCTTC. This chain joins TRBV28 and TRBJ2-1, with TRBD1 matching over 10 bases. Germline trimming cut 2 bases from V and 8 bases from J; bases unmatched to any gene: 6. This CDR3 has 15 amino acids. The germline CDR1 and CDR2 sequences are MDHEN and SYDVKM.

CDR3 DNA sequence: TGCGCCAGCAGCTTTGAAAGGGGGAGCTACGAGCAGTACTTC. The encoded protein is CASSFERGSYEQYF. The rearrangement uses TRBV5-1 and TRBJ2-7, with D possibly matching TRBD1 (6 bases). Trimming took 2 bases from V and 3 from J, leaving 12 bases between them. This CDR3 contains 14 residues. CDR1 and CDR2 from the germline V gene are SGHRS and YFSETQ.

V is TRBV7-2 and J is TRBJ2-7; TRBD1 aligns across 8 bases. Germline V CDR1 and CDR2: SGHTA, FQGNSA. Trimming at V came to 4 bases and at J to 1 base, leaving 9 bases not matched to a gene. The CDR3 extends over 16 amino acids. As DNA, the CDR3 is TGTGCCAGCAGCTCGGCTCCGGGACAGGTATCCTACGAGCAGTACTTC. Translating gives CASSSAPGQVSYEQYF.

CDR3 sequence reads: CASSPGTVNNEKLFF. DNA for the CDR3: TGTGCCAGCAGTCCCGGGACAGTAAATAATGAAAAACTGTTTTTT. V usage is TRBV5-4 and J usage is TRBJ1-4, with 7 bases lining up with TRBD1. V lost 5 bases to trimming and J lost 4 bases; unmatched junction nucleotides: 8. Per germline, CDR1 SGHNT and CDR2 YYREEE (reference sequence). The CDR3 length is 15 residues.

The J gene is TRBJ2-7, the V gene TRBV27; D perhaps matches TRBD1 (6 bases). From germline, CDR1 is MNHEY and CDR2 SMNVEV (reference sequence). The V and J ends lost 1 base and 4 bases respectively, with 23 bases between them. The CDR3 length is 18 residues. The CDR3, as DNA: TGTGCCAGCAGTTTATATGGCGTGGCGCACAGGGATCGGTACGAGCAGTACTTC. Translating gives CASSLYGVAHRDRYEQYF.

This clone was seen only a few times. The chain combines TRBV6-5 with TRBJ1-3; TRBD1 aligns across 9 bases. V gave up 6 bases and J gave up 8 bases; unmatched junction bases: 8. This CDR3 is 14 amino acids long. CDR1 and CDR2 (germline): MNHEY, SVGAGI. The DNA of the CDR3 is TGTGCCAGCAGCCTGGACAGGGGTAGCCACACCATATATTTT. Translation: CASSLDRGSHTIYF.

The chain has TRBV2 and TRBJ2-7, with TRBD1 matching 9 bases. Germline CDR1 SNHLY, CDR2 FYNNEI. V dropped 7 bases and J dropped 0; count of bases not matched to a gene: 10. There are 16 residues in the CDR3. The DNA of the CDR3 is TGTGCCAGCATCATACCGGGACAGGGTAGCTCCTACGAGCAGTACTTC. This gives the protein CASIIPGQGSSYEQYF.

The CDR3 protein is CASSLPLGLTGELFF. DNA of the CDR3: TGTGCCAGCAGTTTACCCCTCGGGCTCACCGGGGAGCTGTTTTTT. This chain links TRBV27 with TRBJ2-2; unclear D gene. Germline V gene data show CDR1 as MNHEY and CDR2 as SMNVEV (reference sequence). Between the trimmed V and J ends, which lost 2 bases and 4 bases, there was a span of 11 bases. This CDR3 comprises 15 residues.

The chain combines TRBV7-9 with TRBJ2-3; D uncertain. V lost 5 bases, J lost 1 base, and 13 bases lay in between. The CDR3 consists of 15 residues. Germline CDR1 and CDR2: SEHNR and FQNEAQ (reference sequence). The CDR3 region is CASSEGFGGTDTQYF. The CDR3 DNA sequence: TGTGCCAGCAGCGAAGGCTTTGGCGGCACAGATACGCAGTATTTT.

This clone was observed a few times. The chain uses TRBV18 and TRBJ2-3, with D possibly TRBD2 on 5 matching bases. Trimming pared 8 bases from V and 2 bases from J, leaving 17 bases between. CDR1 and CDR2 from the germline V gene are KGHSH and LQKENI. This CDR3 is built from 15 residues. The CDR3 loop is CASVPGSFNTDTQYF. The CDR3 nucleotides read TGTGCCAGCGTCCCGGGGTCTTTTAACACAGATACGCAGTATTTT.

The rearrangement links TRBV2 to TRBJ1-2, with D perhaps TRBD1 (5 bases). CDR1 SNHLY and CDR2 FYNNEI come from the germline V gene. The CDR3 consists of 13 residues. The V gene lost 1 base and the J gene lost 8 bases, with 11 bases spanning the gap. Here the CDR3 DNA reads TGTGCCAGCAGTGAAGAGGGGATAGCCGGCTACACCTTC. Translating gives CASSEEGIAGYTF.

The V and J genes are TRBV28 and TRBJ2-3, with a tentative D call TRBD2 (5 bases). CDR1 MDHEN and CDR2 SYDVKM come from the germline V gene. This CDR3 region has 16 residues. The ends were cut back, 6 bases at V and 2 bases at J, with 18 bases in the middle. CDR3 bases: TGTGCCAGCAGCCCCATCGGGCGAGGGCCCACAGATACGCAGTATTTT. It encodes CASSPIGRGPTDTQYF.

This clone was recorded once. The chain combines TRBV19 with TRBJ2-3, with 14 bases identical to TRBD2. Germline V gives CDR1 LNHDA, CDR2 SQIVND (reference sequence). The CDR3 is 14 amino acids. The CDR3 spells CAVGLAGGLDTQYF. CDR3 bases: TGTGCTGTAGGACTAGCGGGAGGATTAGATACGCAGTATTTT.

The chain couples TRBV28 to TRBJ2-1; D not resolved. Trimming left V 8 bases short and J 0 bases short, with 5 bases between. Germline V gene sequence: CDR1 MDHEN, CDR2 SYDVKM. The CDR3 is 12 amino acids. CDR3 protein: CASWRSYNEQFF. Written as DNA, the CDR3 is TGTGCCAGCTGGCGCTCCTACAATGAGCAGTTCTTC.

This clone was recorded a few times. CDR3 residues: CASSQTGVNEQFF. The CDR3 DNA reads TGCGCCAGCAGCCAAACAGGGGTCAATGAGCAGTTCTTC. The chain links TRBV4-1 to TRBJ2-1, with TRBD1 matching over 7 bases. Germline V gene sequence: CDR1 MGHRA, CDR2 YSYEKL. The V and J ends lost 2 bases and 6 bases, in that order; junction bases with no gene match: 1. This CDR3 has 13 amino acids.

The chain carries TRBV25-1 and TRBJ1-1, with 9 bases aligning to TRBD1. Germline loops: CDR1 MGHDK, CDR2 SYGVNS. The CDR3 contains 14 residues. The trim removed 6 bases at V and 2 bases at J, leaving 4 bases unmatched. This chain's CDR3 is CASSRQGGNTEAFF. The CDR3 DNA follows: TGTGCCAGCAGCAGACAGGGGGGAAACACTGAAGCTTTCTTT.

The rearrangement joins TRBV7-2 to TRBJ2-7, with D perhaps matching TRBD1 (6 bases). Germline V lookup: CDR1 SGHTA, CDR2 FQGNSA. V lost 4 bases and J 5 bases, leaving 15 bases between the germline ends. The CDR3 has 14 residues. The CDR3: CASSSKTGIHEQYF. The DNA of the CDR3 is TGTGCCAGCAGCTCCAAAACAGGGATCCACGAGCAGTACTTC.

The chain uses TRBV10-1 and TRBJ1-1, with D tentatively TRBD1 (6 bases). This CDR3 region has 13 residues. V lost 5 bases, J lost 4 bases, and 11 bases lay in between. Per the germline V gene, CDR1 is WNHNN and CDR2 is SYGVQD (reference sequence). The CDR3 here is CASSRGVPTEAFF. Here the CDR3 DNA reads TGCGCCAGCAGTAGGGGGGTCCCCACTGAAGCTTTCTTT.

The J gene is TRBJ2-3, the V gene TRBV5-3, with D uncertain. TRBV5-3 falls under the ORF class, with uncertain function. The CDR3 extends over 10 amino acids. V was trimmed by 9 bases and J by 2 bases, leaving 4 bases between them. DNA for the CDR3: TGTGCCAATGACACAGATACGCAGTATTTT. Its protein is CANDTDTQYF.

This sequence joins TRBV5-1 and TRBJ2-2; a possible D gene is TRBD2 (6 bases). CDR1 and CDR2 (germline): SGHRS, YFSETQ. This CDR3 region has 15 residues. Trimming removed 4 bases at V and 2 bases at J, with 12 bases between. The CDR3 protein is CASSPASANTGELFF. The CDR3, as DNA: TGCGCCAGCAGCCCCGCTAGCGCTAACACCGGGGAGCTGTTTTTT. Complete variable domain (other parts from reference TRBV5-1 and TRBJ2-2): KAGVTQTPRYLIKTRGQQVTLSCSPISGHRSVSWYQQTPGQGLQFLFEYFSETQRNKGNFPGRFSGRQFSNSRSEMNVSTLELGDSALYLCASSPASANTGELFFGEGSRLTVL.

J is TRBJ1-2 and V is TRBV27; no clear D. The V end was cut by 2 bases, the J end by 2 bases, with 9 bases between. Germline assignment: CDR1 MNHEY and CDR2 SMNVEV (reference sequence). The CDR3 totals 14 residues. The CDR3 DNA follows: TGTGCCAGCAGTTTAGTCGTAGGGAACTATGGCTACACCTTC. This gives the protein CASSLVVGNYGYTF.

The chain combines TRBV11-2 with TRBJ2-7; 7 bases agree with TRBD2. Germline loops: CDR1 SGHAT, CDR2 FQNNGV. The V and J ends lost 5 bases and 6 bases, in that order; junction bases with no gene match: 13. CDR3 length equals 15 residues. CDR3 in amino acids: CASSPYGSGAREQYF. The CDR3 region has the DNA TGTGCCAGCAGCCCATACGGGAGCGGGGCTCGCGAGCAGTACTTC.

This clone has only one observation. The V call is TRBV19, the J call TRBJ2-2; 8 positions match TRBD1. Germline V gene data show CDR1 as LNHDA and CDR2 as SQIVND (reference sequence). The V gene end was trimmed by 5 bases and the J gene end by 4 bases; junction bases not matched to a gene: 9. CDR3 length: 16 amino acids. CDR3: CASSSQGAAGTGELFF. In DNA form, the CDR3 reads TGTGCCAGTAGTTCTCAGGGGGCGGCGGGCACCGGGGAGCTGTTTTTT.

Points on this clone: A much larger clone is a single base away; this may be a read error. This chain connects TRBV5-1 to TRBJ2-1; 10 bases line up with TRBD2. Germline lookup yields CDR1 SGHRS and CDR2 YFSETQ. This CDR3 is built from 15 residues. The CDR3 spells CVSSLSLAGENEQFF. As DNA, the CDR3 is TGCGTCAGCAGCTTGAGTCTAGCGGGAGAAAATGAGCAGTTCTTC.

This chain links TRBV4-1 with TRBJ2-1, with unresolved D. Germline V gene data show CDR1 as MGHRA and CDR2 as YSYEKL. This CDR3 is 14 amino acids long. Trimming pared 0 bases from V and 10 bases from J, leaving 13 bases between. CDR3 loop: CASSQDGPPREQFF. The CDR3 DNA is TGCGCCAGCAGCCAAGATGGCCCCCCGCGGGAGCAGTTCTTC.

Only a few counts were recorded for this clone. V is TRBV7-9 and J is TRBJ2-1; 11 nucleotides align to TRBD2. Germline CDR1 reads SEHNR; CDR2 reads FQNEAQ (reference sequence). The CDR3 sequence is 18 residues long. V lost 5 bases, J lost 0 bases, and 9 bases stayed unmatched. The CDR3 protein is CASSALLAGEDSYNEQFF. In DNA, the CDR3 is TGTGCCAGCAGCGCATTACTAGCGGGAGAAGACTCCTACAATGAGCAGTTCTTC. The entire variable domain, with the rest obtained from reference TRBV7-9 and TRBJ2-1, is as follows: DTGVSQNPRHKITKRGQNVTFRCDPISEHNRLYWYRQTLGQGPEFLTYFQNEAQLEKSRLLSDRFSAERPKGSFSTLEIQRTEQGDSAMYLCASSALLAGEDSYNEQFFGPGTRLTVL.

The chain combines TRBV28 with TRBJ2-4; D is tentatively TRBD1 or TRBD2 (5 bases each). The CDR3 is made up of 18 amino acids. Germline CDR1 MDHEN, CDR2 SYDVKM. V lost 4 bases and J 2 bases, leaving 21 bases between the germline ends. CDR3 amino acids: CASSYGTDVWAPKNIQYF. In DNA form, the CDR3 reads TGTGCCAGCAGTTACGGGACCGACGTTTGGGCTCCCAAAAACATTCAGTACTTC.

The chain uses TRBV5-1 and TRBJ2-5; perhaps TRBD1 as D (5 bases). The CDR3 runs to 15 residues. V lost 1 base and J 1 base, leaving 11 bases between the germline ends. The germline CDR1 and CDR2 sequences are SGHRS and YFSETQ. As DNA, the CDR3 is TGCGCCAGCAGCTTGAGGGCAGGGTTCCAAGAGACCCAGTACTTC. Protein sequence: CASSLRAGFQETQYF.

This chain connects TRBV6-1 to TRBJ2-7; TRBD1 matches at 7 bases. The CDR3 has 15 residues. Looked up from germline, CDR1 is MNHNS and CDR2 is SASEGT. J was trimmed by 2 bases and V by 2 bases; bases with no gene match: 6. The CDR3 bases are TGTGCCAGCAGTGAAACACAGGGGTTTACCTACGAGCAGTACTTC. As protein: CASSETQGFTYEQYF.

In this sample, this clone turned up a few times. The gene calls are TRBV11-3 and TRBJ2-7; 7 bases map to TRBD1. Per the germline V gene, CDR1 is SGHNT and CDR2 is YENEEA. This CDR3 contains 14 residues. J lost 6 bases, V lost 5 bases, and 10 bases had no gene match. The chain's CDR3 is CASSLQQGMGEQYF. CDR3 bases: TGTGCCAGCAGCCTCCAACAGGGGATGGGCGAGCAGTACTTC.